The 14 T cell receptor beta chains below come from one sample, sequenced in a study of T cells in Graves' hyperthyroidism and ophthalmopathy (dated by TCRdb to between 2018 and 2020). The library came from multiplex PCR. The instrument given in TCRdb is Illumina HiSeq 2000. Amplification of TCR beta CDR3 regions was carried out from RNA transcripts. A first-round RT-PCR of the TCR CDR3 used the HTBI primer set with the Qiagen OneStep RT-PCR kit. TCRdb itself trimmed the public reads at Q25 with fastp, ran MiXCR and retained productive beta chains. Rows merge per CDR3 protein into single entries with the most common DNA and genes. This sample has some 350,000 distinct CDR3 sequences in its table, and roughly 15% of those were observed once. The ten largest clones capture 34% of the sample. Sequences were obtained from blood. Source of these receptors: a woman aged 35 to 49 with Graves' ophthalmopathy.

This clonotype has only a few counts. V usage is TRBV27 and J usage is TRBJ2-7; TRBD1 agrees at 9 bases. There are 19 residues in the CDR3. The germline gives CDR1 MNHEY, CDR2 SMNVEV (reference sequence). The junction had 16 bases not matched to a gene; V was cut back by 4 bases and J by 0 bases. The CDR3 DNA sequence: TGTGCCAGCAGTTCCTCACCCGGGACAGGGACTTTGAGCTCCTACGAGCAGTACTTC. It yields the protein CASSSSPGTGTLSSYEQYF.

There are a few counts of this clonotype. This chain links TRBV20-1 with TRBJ2-2; tentatively, D is TRBD1 (6 bases). CDR1 and CDR2 (germline): DFQATT, SNEGSKA (reference sequence). The CDR3 consists of 15 residues. Between the trimmed V and J ends, which lost 0 bases and 1 base, there was a span of 9 bases. The CDR3 DNA reads as TGCAGTGCTAGAGACCAGGGGCAGAACACCGGGGAGCTGTTTTTT. Translating it yields CSARDQGQNTGELFF.

This chain links TRBV6-1 with TRBJ2-1, with D possibly being TRBD2 (6 bases). From germline, CDR1 is MNHNS and CDR2 SASEGT. Between the trimmed V and J ends, which lost 6 bases and 7 bases, there was a span of 16 bases. This CDR3 is built from 14 residues. This CDR3 reads CASRRDFLRNEQFF. DNA of the CDR3: TGTGCCAGCAGGAGGGACTTTTTAAGGAATGAGCAGTTCTTC.

This clonotype showed up just a few times. The chain uses TRBV10-1 and TRBJ2-1; TRBD1 aligns across 7 bases. The V and J ends lost 4 bases and 5 bases, in that order; junction bases with no gene match: 8. CDR1 WNHNN and CDR2 SYGVQD come from the germline V gene (reference sequence). The CDR3 runs to 15 residues. The chain's CDR3 is CASSGQGIANNEQFF. The CDR3, as DNA: TGCGCCAGCAGTGGACAGGGAATAGCCAACAATGAGCAGTTCTTC.

This clonotype was found a few times. A read error is possible here, since a much larger clone lies one base away. V usage is TRBV7-2 and J usage is TRBJ2-7; TRBD1 might be the D (6 bases). The CDR3 is made up of 15 amino acids. The germline V gene has CDR1 SGHTA and CDR2 FQGNSA. In nucleotides, the CDR3 is TGTGCCGGCAGCTTAGAATGGGCAGGGGACTACGAGCAGTACTTC. This sequence encodes CAGSLEWAGDYEQYF.

This clonotype has at least ten counts. The chain combines TRBV3-1 with TRBJ2-5; the D gene is possibly TRBD2 (5 bases). The CDR3 is 14 residues long. The germline V gene has CDR1 LGHDT and CDR2 YNNKEL (reference sequence). V lost 4 bases, J lost 1 base, and 10 bases lay in between. CDR3 sequence: CASSPLAIQETQYF. Written as DNA, the CDR3 is TGTGCCAGCAGCCCCCTAGCTATCCAAGAGACCCAGTACTTC.

This clonotype was counted at least ten times. The V gene is TRBV20-1, the J gene TRBJ1-1; unclear D gene. The germline CDR1 and CDR2 sequences are DFQATT and SNEGSKA (reference sequence). V lost 0 bases to trimming and J lost 0 bases, with 8 bases between them. The length of the CDR3 is 14 residues. The CDR3 loop is CSARDEGVNTEAFF. Written as DNA, the CDR3 is TGCAGTGCTAGAGACGAGGGTGTGAACACTGAAGCTTTCTTT.

This clonotype was picked up a small number of times. This rearrangement joins TRBV27 to TRBJ1-2; TRBD1 matches at 11 bases. The CDR3 runs to 16 residues. Germline V gene data show CDR1 as MNHEY and CDR2 as SMNVEV (reference sequence). The junction had 3 bases not matched to a gene; V was cut back by 3 bases and J by 0 bases. This chain's CDR3 is CASSFGGQGANYGYTF. Written as DNA, the CDR3 is TGTGCCAGCAGTTTTGGGGGACAGGGGGCTAACTATGGCTACACCTTC.

Comments on this clonotype: A much larger clone lies a single base off, so this may be a read error. The chain carries TRBV20-1 and TRBJ2-3; the D gene could be TRBD1 or TRBD2 (5 bases each). Per germline, CDR1 DFQATT and CDR2 SNEGSKA (reference sequence). V lost 5 bases and J 4 bases, leaving 16 bases between the germline ends. The CDR3 is 14 amino acids. CDR3 DNA sequence: TGCAGTGCTTTTCTGGGACGAGGGTCAGATACGCAGTATTTT. This encodes CSAFLGRGSDTQYF.

This clonotype showed up many times. The rearrangement links TRBV7-2 to TRBJ1-1; no clear D gene. Germline V gene data show CDR1 as SGHTA and CDR2 as FQGNSA. Trimming pared 4 bases from V and 3 bases from J, leaving 9 bases between. This CDR3 has 13 residues. This CDR3 reads CASSYRRDTEAFF. CDR3 nucleotides: TGTGCCAGCAGCTACCGACGGGACACTGAAGCTTTCTTT. Filled out from reference TRBV7-2 and TRBJ1-1, the complete variable domain reads GAGVSQSPSNKVTEKGKDVELRCDPISGHTALYWYRQSLGQGLEFLIYFQGNSAPDKSGLPSDRFSAERTGGSVSTLTIQRTQQEDSAVYLCASSYRRDTEAFFGQGTRLTVV.

This clonotype was picked up many times. CDR3 DNA: TGTGCCAGCAGCCAGACAGCTCCTCCCCTCCACTTT. Its protein product is CASSQTAPPLHF. The chain carries TRBV28 and TRBJ1-6, with D possibly TRBD1 on 5 matching bases. From germline, CDR1 is MDHEN and CDR2 SYDVKM. Trimming shortened V by 6 bases and J by 13 bases, and 13 bases separated the two germline ends. There are 12 residues in the CDR3.

This clonotype appeared many times. The J gene is TRBJ2-1, the V gene TRBV20-1; 9 bases align to TRBD2. Germline CDR1 reads DFQATT; CDR2 reads SNEGSKA (reference sequence). This CDR3 contains 13 residues. V was clipped by 3 bases and J by 11 bases; unmatched bases: 8. CDR3 DNA: TGCAGTGCTAGTGCGCTAGCGGGATTGAAGCAGTTCTTC. It specifies CSASALAGLKQFF.

This clonotype has ten or more counts. The rearrangement links TRBV15 to TRBJ1-5; D not resolved. This CDR3 has 15 residues. The germline V and J ends were trimmed by 0 bases and 0 bases, with 6 bases remaining between them. Germline lookup yields CDR1 LNHNV and CDR2 YYDKDF (reference sequence). The CDR3 nucleotides read TGTGCCACCAGCAGAGACAGATATAGCAATCAGCCCCAGCATTTT. Translated: CATSRDRYSNQPQHF. Filled out from reference TRBV15 and TRBJ1-5, the complete variable domain reads DAMVIQNPRYQVTQFGKPVTLSCSQTLNHNVMYWYQQKSSQAPKLLFHYYDKDFNNEADTPDNFQSRRPNTSFCFLDIRSPGLGDTAMYLCATSRDRYSNQPQHFGDGTRLSIL.

This clonotype was seen many times. The rearrangement links TRBV4-1 to TRBJ2-3; possibly TRBD2 for D (6 bases). Per the germline V gene, CDR1 is MGHRA and CDR2 is YSYEKL. The CDR3 sequence is 18 residues long. The V end was cut by 0 bases, the J end by 2 bases, with 18 bases between. As DNA, the CDR3 is TGCGCCAGCAGCCAAGATCCGTATCGTCGGGGGAACACAGATACGCAGTATTTT. The encoded protein is CASSQDPYRRGNTDTQYF.